Sequencing of this T cell receptor (beta chain) was carried out in a study of OX40 agonist ivuxolimab in advanced cancers. About the study: Dosing consisted of intravenous ivuxolimab at 0.01 to 10 mg/kg every 2 weeks. The diagnoses of dose-escalation patients were hepatocellular carcinoma, melanoma, renal cell or head and neck cancer.

For this clone: Its target is unknown.

Assay used: immunoSEQ multiplex PCR; TCRdb lists only in-frame clones, some missing. This repertoire shows around 35,000 clones, 65% to 90% found once; its top ten account for over 1.3%. Germline V gene sequence: CDR1 SQVTM, CDR2 ANQGSEA. Trimming took off 4 bases at V and 7 bases at J, with 14 bases between the two ends. This CDR3 contains 12 residues. Study-level points and caveats: It was not determined which antigens were specifically recognized by the peripheral T cells that had undergone clonal expansion.

The material sequenced was CD4+ or CD8+ T cells sorted from blood, taken in a trial of the OX40 agonist ivuxolimab. V gene TRBV29-1 combines with J gene TRBJ2-7, with a weak D call TRBD1 (5 bases). This TCR was sampled from an adult with an advanced solid tumor such as melanoma, head and neck, liver or kidney cancer. The CDR3 coding sequence is TGCAGCGTTGCCCCACAGGCTGCTGAGCAGTACTTC. Protein: CSVAPQAAEQYF.